This T cell receptor beta chain was recovered during a study of T cell changes during pregnancy in multiple sclerosis (dated by TCRdb to the late 2010s). Describing the broader study: In women with multiple sclerosis, the researchers looked at how the T cell repertoire shifted as pregnancy progressed.

The germline V gene provides CDR1 SGDLS and CDR2 YYNGEE. Counted from cysteine to phenylalanine, this CDR3 has 14 amino acids. Just the 42-base CDR3 DNA is kept, in frame starting at base 1. V is cut by 2 bases and J by 1 base, and the space between the germline ends is 6 bases. In this sample, this clone turned up once. Its specific antigen is unknown. No much larger clone exists at a distance of one base, and base qualities are not known. Library method: the immunoSEQ multiplex PCR assay. TCRdb carries this immuneACCESS record with in-frame sequences only. Its versions omit some clonotypes, under half of them owing to an unresolved V gene in the studies checked, with the rest unexplained. The table for this sample lists 65,000 or so clones; roughly 88% of them were counted only once. The ten largest clones add up to more than 2% of the sample.

This clonotype was obtained from a female donor in good health, enrolled as a control in a pregnancy study. Rearrangement joined TRBV9 to TRBJ2-2; the D gene cannot be resolved reliably. This specimen was peripheral blood, taken in the second trimester of pregnancy. The CDR3 corresponds to CASSVRGNTGELFF. The nucleotide sequence is given as TGTGCCAGCAGCGTCCGCGGGAACACCGGGGAGCTGTTTTTT.